This T cell receptor beta chain is drawn from a study of blood T cell repertoires in COVID-19. The authors' processing: Amplifying reference gene primers gave estimates of nucleated cell counts. Only in-frame clones appear in the TCRdb table, and some are missing; sequencing was by immunoSEQ multiplex PCR. That table furnishes V, J and clone size, whereas the DNA furnished D and trimming. The data contain approximately 110,000 clones, around 88% of them singletons. The CDR3 covers 13 residues. Germline V gene sequence: CDR1 LGHDT, CDR2 YNNKEL (reference sequence). V was pared by 9 bases and J by 5 bases, with 6 bases of the junction left unmatched. This clone was observed a single time.

This clonotype originated in a woman aged 50 to 60 with active or convalescent COVID-19. The sequencing input was peripheral blood. This rearrangement joins TRBV3-1 (or the pseudogene TRBV3-2) to TRBJ2-1; 8 nucleotides line up with TRBD2. CDR3 nucleotide sequence: TGTGCCAGTCAGCGGGAGTTTGACAATGAGCAGTTCTTC. It yields the protein CASQREFDNEQFF.